Sequencing of this TCR beta chain was carried out in a study of graft-versus-host responses after intestinal transplantation. Study background: Recipients were given multivisceral, liver-intestinal, or isolated intestinal transplants.

Sequencing was performed with immunoSEQ multiplex PCR; in TCRdb, only in-frame clones are kept and a portion is missing. The sample holds over 100,000 clones, 85% to 95% seen once. A single count supports this clone. Antigen specificity is unknown. V lost 6 bases, J lost 2 bases, and 13 bases lay in between. The CDR3 runs to 14 residues. Per the germline V gene, CDR1 is SGHRS and CDR2 is YFSETQ. Sequencing used unstimulated CD8+ T cells sorted from spleen or lymph node cells, obtained before transplant. The chain carries TRBV5-1 and TRBJ2-3; maybe TRBD2 (6 bases). The clonotype originates from a human donor who was the organ donor for an intestinal transplant. CDR3 bases: TGCGCCAGCACCTACCGGGACTTCACAGATACGCAGTATTTT. Translation gives CASTYRDFTDTQYF.